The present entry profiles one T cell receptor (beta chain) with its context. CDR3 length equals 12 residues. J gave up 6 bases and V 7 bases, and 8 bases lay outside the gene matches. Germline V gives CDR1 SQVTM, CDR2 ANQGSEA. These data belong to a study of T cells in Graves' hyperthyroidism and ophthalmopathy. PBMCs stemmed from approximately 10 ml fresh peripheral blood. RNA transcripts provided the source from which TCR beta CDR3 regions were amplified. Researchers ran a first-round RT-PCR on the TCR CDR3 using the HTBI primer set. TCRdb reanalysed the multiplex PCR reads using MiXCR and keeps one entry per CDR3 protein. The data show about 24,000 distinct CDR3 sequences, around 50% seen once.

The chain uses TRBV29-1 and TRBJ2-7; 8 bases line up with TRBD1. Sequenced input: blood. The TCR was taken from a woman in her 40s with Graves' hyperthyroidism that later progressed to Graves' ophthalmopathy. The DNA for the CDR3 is TGCAGCGCCTCAGGGGGCCAGGCCGAGCAGTACTTC. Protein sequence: CSASGGQAEQYF.